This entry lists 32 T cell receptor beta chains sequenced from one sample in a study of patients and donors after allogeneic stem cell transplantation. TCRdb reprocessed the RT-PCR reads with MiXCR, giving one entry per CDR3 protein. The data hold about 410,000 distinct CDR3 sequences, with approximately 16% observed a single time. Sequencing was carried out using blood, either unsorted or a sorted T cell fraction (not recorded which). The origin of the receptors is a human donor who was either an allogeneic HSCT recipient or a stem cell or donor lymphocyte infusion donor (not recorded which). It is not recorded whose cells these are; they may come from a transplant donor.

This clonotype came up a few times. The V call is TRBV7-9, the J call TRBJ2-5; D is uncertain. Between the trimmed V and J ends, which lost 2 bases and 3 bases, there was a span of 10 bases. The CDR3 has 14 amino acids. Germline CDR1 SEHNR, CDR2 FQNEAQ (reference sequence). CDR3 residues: CASSLIRKEETQYF. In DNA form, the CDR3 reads TGTGCCAGCAGCTTAATAAGGAAGGAAGAGACCCAGTACTTC.

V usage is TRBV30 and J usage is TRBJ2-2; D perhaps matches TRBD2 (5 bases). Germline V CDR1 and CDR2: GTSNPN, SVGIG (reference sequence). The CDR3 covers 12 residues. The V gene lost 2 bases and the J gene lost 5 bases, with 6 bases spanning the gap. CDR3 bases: TGTGCCTGGAGTACGGGAACCGGGGAGCTGTTTTTT. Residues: CAWSTGTGELFF.

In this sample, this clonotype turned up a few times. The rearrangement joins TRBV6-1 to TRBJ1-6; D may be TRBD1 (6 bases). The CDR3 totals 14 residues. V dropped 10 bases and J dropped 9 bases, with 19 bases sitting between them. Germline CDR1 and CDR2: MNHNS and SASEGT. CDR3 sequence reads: CATRLPGELSPLHF. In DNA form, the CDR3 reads TGTGCCACCAGATTACCAGGGGAACTTTCACCCCTCCACTTT.

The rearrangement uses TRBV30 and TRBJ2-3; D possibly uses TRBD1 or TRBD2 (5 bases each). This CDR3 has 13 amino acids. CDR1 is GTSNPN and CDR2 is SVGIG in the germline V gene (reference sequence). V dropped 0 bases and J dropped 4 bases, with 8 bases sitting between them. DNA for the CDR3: TGTGCCTGGAGTGTCGTGGGGGCAGATACGCAGTATTTT. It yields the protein CAWSVVGADTQYF.

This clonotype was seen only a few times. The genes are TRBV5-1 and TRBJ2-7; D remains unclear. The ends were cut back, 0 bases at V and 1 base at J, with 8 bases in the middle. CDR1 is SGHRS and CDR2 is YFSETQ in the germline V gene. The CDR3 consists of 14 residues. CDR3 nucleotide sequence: TGCGCCAGCAGCTTGGCACCTCATTCCTACGAGCAGTACTTC. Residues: CASSLAPHSYEQYF.

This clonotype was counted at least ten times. In DNA form, the CDR3 reads TGCGCCAGCAGCCCCTTGACTAGCGGGAGACCCACGAACACCGGGGAGCTGTTTTTT. Protein: CASSPLTSGRPTNTGELFF. V is TRBV5-1 and J is TRBJ2-2, with 12 positions matching TRBD2. With 4 bases clipped from V and 0 bases from J, the junction kept 10 bases outside the gene matches. CDR1 and CDR2 (germline): SGHRS, YFSETQ. CDR3 length: 19 residues. The whole variable domain, filled in from reference TRBV5-1 and TRBJ2-2, reads KAGVTQTPRYLIKTRGQQVTLSCSPISGHRSVSWYQQTPGQGLQFLFEYFSETQRNKGNFPGRFSGRQFSNSRSEMNVSTLELGDSALYLCASSPLTSGRPTNTGELFFGEGSRLTVL.

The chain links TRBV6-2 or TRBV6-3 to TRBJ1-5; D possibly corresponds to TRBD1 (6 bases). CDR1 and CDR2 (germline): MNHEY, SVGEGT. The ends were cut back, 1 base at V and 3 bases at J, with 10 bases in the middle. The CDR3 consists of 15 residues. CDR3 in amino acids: CASSYLDRLNQPQHF. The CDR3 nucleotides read TGTGCCAGCAGTTACTTAGACAGGCTCAATCAGCCCCAGCATTTT.

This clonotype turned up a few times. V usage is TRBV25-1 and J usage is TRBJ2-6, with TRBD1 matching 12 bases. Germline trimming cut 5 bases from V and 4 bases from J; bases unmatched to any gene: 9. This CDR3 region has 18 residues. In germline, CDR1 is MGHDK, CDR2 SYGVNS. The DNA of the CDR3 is TGTGCCAGCAGTTCCCCTAAGGGACAGGGGGCAGGGGCCAACGTCCTGACTTTC. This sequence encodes CASSSPKGQGAGANVLTF.

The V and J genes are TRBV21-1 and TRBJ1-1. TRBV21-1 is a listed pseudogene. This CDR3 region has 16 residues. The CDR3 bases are TGTGCCAGCAGCAAAGCGAACTTTTGTGAGGACACTGAAGCTTTCTTT. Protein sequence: CASSKANFCEDTEAFF.

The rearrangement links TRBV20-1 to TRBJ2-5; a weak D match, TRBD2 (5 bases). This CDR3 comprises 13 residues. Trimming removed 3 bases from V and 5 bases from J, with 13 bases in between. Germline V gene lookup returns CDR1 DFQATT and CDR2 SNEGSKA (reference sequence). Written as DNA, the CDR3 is TGCAGTGCTAGTCGGACCCCGGGGGAGACCCAGTACTTC. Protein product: CSASRTPGETQYF.

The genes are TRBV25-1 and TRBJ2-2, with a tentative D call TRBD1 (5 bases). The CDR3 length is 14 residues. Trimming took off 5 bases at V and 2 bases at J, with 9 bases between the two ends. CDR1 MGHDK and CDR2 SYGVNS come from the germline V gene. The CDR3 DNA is TGTGCCAGCAGTTCCTGGACAAACACCGGGGAGCTGTTTTTT. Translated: CASSSWTNTGELFF.

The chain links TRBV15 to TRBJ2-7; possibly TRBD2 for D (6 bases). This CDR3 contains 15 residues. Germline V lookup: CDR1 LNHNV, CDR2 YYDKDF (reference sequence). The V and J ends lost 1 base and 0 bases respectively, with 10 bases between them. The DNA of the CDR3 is TGTGCCACCAGCAGAGGCGGAGGGAGCTCCTACGAGCAGTACTTC. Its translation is CATSRGGGSSYEQYF.

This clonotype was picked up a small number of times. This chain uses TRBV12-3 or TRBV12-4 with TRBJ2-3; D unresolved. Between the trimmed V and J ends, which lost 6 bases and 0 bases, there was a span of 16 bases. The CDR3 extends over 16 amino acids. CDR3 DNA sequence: TGTGCCAGCAGGATATCCGGTTCCACTAGCACAGATACGCAGTATTTT. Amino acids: CASRISGSTSTDTQYF.

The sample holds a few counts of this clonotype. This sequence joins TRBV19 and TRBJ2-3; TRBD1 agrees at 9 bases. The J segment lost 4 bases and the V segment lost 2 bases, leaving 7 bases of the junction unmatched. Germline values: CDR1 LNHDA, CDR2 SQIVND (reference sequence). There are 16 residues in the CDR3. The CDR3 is CASSISGTGFADTQYF. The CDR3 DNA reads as TGTGCCAGTAGTATAAGCGGGACAGGGTTCGCAGATACGCAGTATTTT.

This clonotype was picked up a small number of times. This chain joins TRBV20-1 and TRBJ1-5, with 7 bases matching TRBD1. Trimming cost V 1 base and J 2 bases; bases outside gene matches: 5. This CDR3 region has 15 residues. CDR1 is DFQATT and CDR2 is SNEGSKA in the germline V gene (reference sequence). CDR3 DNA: TGCAGTGCTAGAGCTACCACAGGGGGCAATCAGCCCCAGCATTTT. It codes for CSARATTGGNQPQHF.

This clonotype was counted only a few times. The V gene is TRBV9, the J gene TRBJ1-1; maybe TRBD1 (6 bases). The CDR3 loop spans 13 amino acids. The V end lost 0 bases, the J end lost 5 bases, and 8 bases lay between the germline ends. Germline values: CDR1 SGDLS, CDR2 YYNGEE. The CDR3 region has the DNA TGTGCCAGCAGCGTAGAGGGGGGGACTGAAGCTTTCTTT. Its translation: CASSVEGGTEAFF. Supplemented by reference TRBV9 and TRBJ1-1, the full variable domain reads DSGVTQTPKHLITATGQRVTLRCSPRSGDLSVYWYQQSLDQGLQFLIQYYNGEERAKGNILERFSAQQFPDLHSELNLSSLELGDSALYFCASSVEGGTEAFFGQGTRLTVV.

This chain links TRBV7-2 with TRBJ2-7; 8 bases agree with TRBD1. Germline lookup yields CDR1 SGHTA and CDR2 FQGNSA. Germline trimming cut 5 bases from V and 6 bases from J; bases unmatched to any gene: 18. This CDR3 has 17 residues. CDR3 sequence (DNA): TGTGCCAGCAGCCCACATCAGTCCCCCGGACAGGGTGTCGAGCAGTACTTC. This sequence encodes CASSPHQSPGQGVEQYF. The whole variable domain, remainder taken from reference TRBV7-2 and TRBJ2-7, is GAGVSQSPSNKVTEKGKDVELRCDPISGHTALYWYRQSLGQGLEFLIYFQGNSAPDKSGLPSDRFSAERTGGSVSTLTIQRTQQEDSAVYLCASSPHQSPGQGVEQYFGPGTRLTVT.

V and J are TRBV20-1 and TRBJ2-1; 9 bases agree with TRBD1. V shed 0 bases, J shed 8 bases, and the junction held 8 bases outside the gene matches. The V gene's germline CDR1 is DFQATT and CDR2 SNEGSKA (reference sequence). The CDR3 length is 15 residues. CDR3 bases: TGCAGTGCTAGAGAGTGGGGACAGGGACAAGATGAGCAGTTCTTC. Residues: CSAREWGQGQDEQFF.

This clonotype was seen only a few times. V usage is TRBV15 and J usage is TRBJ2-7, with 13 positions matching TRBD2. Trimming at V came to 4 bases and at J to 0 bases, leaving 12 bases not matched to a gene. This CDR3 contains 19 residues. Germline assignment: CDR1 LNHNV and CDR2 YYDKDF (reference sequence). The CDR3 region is CATSNPRLAGGSFSYEQYF. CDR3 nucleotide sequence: TGTGCCACCAGCAATCCCCGACTAGCGGGAGGTTCATTCTCCTACGAGCAGTACTTC.

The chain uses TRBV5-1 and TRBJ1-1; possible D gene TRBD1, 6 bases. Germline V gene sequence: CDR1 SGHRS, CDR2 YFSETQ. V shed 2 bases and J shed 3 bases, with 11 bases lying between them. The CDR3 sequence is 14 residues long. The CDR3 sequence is CASSLRGADTEAFF. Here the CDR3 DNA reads TGCGCCAGCAGCTTAAGGGGGGCGGACACTGAAGCTTTCTTT.

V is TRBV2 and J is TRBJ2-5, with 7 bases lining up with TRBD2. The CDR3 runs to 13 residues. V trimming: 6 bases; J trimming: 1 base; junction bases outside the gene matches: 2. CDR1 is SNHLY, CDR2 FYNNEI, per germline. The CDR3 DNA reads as TGTGCCAGCAGGAGCGGGGCCCAAGAGACCCAGTACTTC. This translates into CASRSGAQETQYF.

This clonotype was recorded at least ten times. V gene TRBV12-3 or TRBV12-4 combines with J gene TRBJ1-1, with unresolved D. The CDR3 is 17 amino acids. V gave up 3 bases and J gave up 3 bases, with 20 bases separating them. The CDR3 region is CASSFSGVWRPDTEAFF. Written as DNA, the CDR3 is TGTGCCAGCAGTTTCTCCGGGGTTTGGAGGCCGGACACTGAAGCTTTCTTT.

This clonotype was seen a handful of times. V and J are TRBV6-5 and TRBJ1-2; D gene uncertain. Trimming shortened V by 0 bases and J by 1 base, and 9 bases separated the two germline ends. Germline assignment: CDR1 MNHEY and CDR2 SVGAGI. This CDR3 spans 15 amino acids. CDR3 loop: CASSYSTGFNYGYTF. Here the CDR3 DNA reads TGTGCCAGCAGTTACTCGACGGGGTTTAACTATGGCTACACCTTC.

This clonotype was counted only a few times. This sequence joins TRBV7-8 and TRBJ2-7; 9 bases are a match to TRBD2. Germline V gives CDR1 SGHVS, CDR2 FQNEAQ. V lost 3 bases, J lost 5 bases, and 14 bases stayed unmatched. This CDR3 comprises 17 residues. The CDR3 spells CASSFLRREGLRNEQYF. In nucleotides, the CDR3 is TGTGCCAGCAGCTTCCTTCGGCGGGAGGGACTAAGAAACGAGCAGTACTTC.

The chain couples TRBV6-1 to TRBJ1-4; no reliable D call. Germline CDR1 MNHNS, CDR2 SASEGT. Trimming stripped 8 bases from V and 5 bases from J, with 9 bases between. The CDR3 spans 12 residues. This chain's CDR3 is CASGKLNEKLFF. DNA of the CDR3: TGTGCCAGCGGGAAGCTAAATGAAAAACTGTTTTTT.

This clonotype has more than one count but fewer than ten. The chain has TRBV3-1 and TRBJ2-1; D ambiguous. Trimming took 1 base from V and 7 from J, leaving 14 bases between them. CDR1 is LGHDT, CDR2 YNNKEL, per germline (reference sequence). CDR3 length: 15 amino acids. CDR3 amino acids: CASSQGVWTRNEQFF. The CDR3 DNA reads TGTGCCAGCAGCCAAGGGGTCTGGACCCGAAATGAGCAGTTCTTC.

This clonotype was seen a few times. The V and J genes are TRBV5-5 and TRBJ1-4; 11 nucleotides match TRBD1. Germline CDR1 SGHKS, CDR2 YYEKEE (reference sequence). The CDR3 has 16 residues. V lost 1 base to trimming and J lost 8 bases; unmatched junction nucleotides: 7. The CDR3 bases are TGTGCCAGCAGCTTGTACGGGACAGGGGGTCGCGAAAAACTGTTTTTT. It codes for CASSLYGTGGREKLFF.

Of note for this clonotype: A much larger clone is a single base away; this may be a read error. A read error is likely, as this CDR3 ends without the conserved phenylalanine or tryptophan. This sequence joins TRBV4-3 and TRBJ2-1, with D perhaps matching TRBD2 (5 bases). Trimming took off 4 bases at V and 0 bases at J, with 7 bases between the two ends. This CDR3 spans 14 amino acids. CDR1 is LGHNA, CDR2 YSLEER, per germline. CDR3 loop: CASSLRGSYNEQFL. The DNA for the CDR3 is TGCGCCAGCAGCCTCCGGGGCTCCTACAATGAGCAGTTCTTG.

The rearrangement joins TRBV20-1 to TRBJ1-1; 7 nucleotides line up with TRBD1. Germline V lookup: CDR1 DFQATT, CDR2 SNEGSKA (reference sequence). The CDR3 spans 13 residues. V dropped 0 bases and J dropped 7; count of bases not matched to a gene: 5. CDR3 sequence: CSARDRGTVEAFF. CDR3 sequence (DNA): TGCAGTGCTAGAGATCGGGGGACAGTTGAAGCTTTCTTT.

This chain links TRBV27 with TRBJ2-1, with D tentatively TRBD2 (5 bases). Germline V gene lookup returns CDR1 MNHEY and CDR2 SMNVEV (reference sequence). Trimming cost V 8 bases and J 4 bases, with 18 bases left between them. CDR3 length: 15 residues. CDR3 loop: CASSTLRADYNEQFF. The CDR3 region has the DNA TGTGCCAGCTCCACGCTACGAGCGGATTACAATGAGCAGTTCTTC.

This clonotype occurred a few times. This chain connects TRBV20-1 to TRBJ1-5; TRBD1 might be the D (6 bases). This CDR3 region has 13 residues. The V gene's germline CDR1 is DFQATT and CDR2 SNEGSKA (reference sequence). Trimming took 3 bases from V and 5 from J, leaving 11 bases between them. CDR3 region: CSASRQEDQPQHF. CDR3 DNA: TGCAGTGCTAGCAGACAGGAGGATCAGCCCCAGCATTTT.

CDR3 sequence reads: CASSSRDRGLRTIYF. CDR3 DNA sequence: TGCGCCAGCAGTTCCCGGGACAGGGGATTACGCACCATATATTTT. The V gene is TRBV4-3, the J gene TRBJ1-3; 10 nucleotides match TRBD1. The germline gives CDR1 LGHNA, CDR2 YSLEER. The CDR3 is 15 amino acids. Germline trimming cut 6 bases from V and 9 bases from J; bases unmatched to any gene: 11.